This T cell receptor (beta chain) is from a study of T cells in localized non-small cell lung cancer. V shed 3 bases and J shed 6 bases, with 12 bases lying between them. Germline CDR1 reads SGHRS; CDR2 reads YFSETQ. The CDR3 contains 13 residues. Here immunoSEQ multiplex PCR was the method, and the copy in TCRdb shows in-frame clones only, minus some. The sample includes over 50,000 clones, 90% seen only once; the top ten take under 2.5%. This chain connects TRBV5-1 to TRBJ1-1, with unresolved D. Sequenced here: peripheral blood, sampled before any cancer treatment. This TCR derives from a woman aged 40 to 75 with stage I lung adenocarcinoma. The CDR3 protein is CASSSLIGAEAFF. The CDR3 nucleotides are TGCGCCAGCAGCTCCTTAATCGGCGCTGAAGCTTTCTTT. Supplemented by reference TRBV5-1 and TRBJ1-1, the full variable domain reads KAGVTQTPRYLIKTRGQQVTLSCSPISGHRSVSWYQQTPGQGLQFLFEYFSETQRNKGNFPGRFSGRQFSNSRSEMNVSTLELGDSALYLCASSSLIGAEAFFGQGTRLTVV.